This T cell receptor (beta chain) stems from a study of CD8 T cells in ankylosing spondylitis. CDR1 is SEHNR, CDR2 FQNEAQ, per germline (reference sequence). The CDR3 sequence is 16 residues long. Trimming pared 1 base from V and 3 bases from J, leaving 13 bases between. Whole-study results and caveats: Disease-associated clones were reportedly significantly overrepresented in matched ankylosing spondylitis synovial fluid. Several highly homologous variants made up a TCR beta motif, and this motif appeared characteristic of ankylosing spondylitis blood.

Using its own MiXCR run on the 5' RACE reads, TCRdb lists one record per CDR3 protein. The sample lists about 440,000 distinct CDR3 sequences, roughly a sixth occurring once. This clonotype turned up a few times. The antigen remains unidentified. The receptor was isolated from a male donor with ankylosing spondylitis. The sample consisted of blood, either unsorted or a sorted T cell fraction (not recorded which). The chain is built from TRBV7-9 and TRBJ1-5; TRBD1 is a possible D gene (5 bases). The CDR3 here is CASSLGGGPINQPQHF. The CDR3 DNA follows: TGTGCCAGCAGCTTAGGGGGGGGACCTATCAATCAGCCCCAGCATTTT.